This TCR beta chain is drawn from a study of T cell changes during pregnancy in multiple sclerosis. Some clones are missing from TCRdb's copy, which holds only in-frame ones; the method was immunoSEQ multiplex PCR. The sample lists under 45,000 clones; 80% to 95% were seen once. This clone was counted a single time. V was trimmed by 0 bases and J by 3 bases, leaving 12 bases between them. Germline V CDR1 and CDR2: GTSNPN, SVGIG (reference sequence). CDR3 length: 14 residues. This receptor was obtained from a female donor in good health, enrolled as a control in a pregnancy study. V gene TRBV30 combines with J gene TRBJ2-7, with a tentative D call TRBD2 (6 bases). This specimen consisted of CD4+ T cells from peripheral blood mononuclear cells, obtained in the third trimester of pregnancy. The CDR3 DNA reads TGTGCCTGGAGTGTGGGGGGATCGGACTACGAGCAGTACTTC. This translates into CAWSVGGSDYEQYF.